Listed here are 20 T cell receptor beta chains from one sample, sequenced in a study of cytomegalovirus exposure and HLA in healthy donors. The PCR was carried out with 60 Vbeta primers and 13 Jbeta primers. The table came from immunoSEQ multiplex PCR; TCRdb's copy has only in-frame clones and leaves some out. This sample carries 120,000 to 150,000 clones, just under 75% of them seen once, and the ten largest clones take 1.5% to 2%. The sample consisted of PBMCs. Source of these receptors: a woman aged 18-35 years in good health and CMV-seronegative.

The chain recombines TRBV28 with TRBJ1-2; perhaps TRBD1 as D (6 bases). Germline V gene sequence: CDR1 MDHEN, CDR2 SYDVKM. The CDR3 is 13 residues long. Trimming took 5 bases from V and 4 from J, leaving 11 bases between them. The CDR3 sequence: CASSPGDTYGYTF. CDR3 DNA sequence: TGTGCCAGCAGTCCCGGGGACACCTATGGCTACACCTTC.

This rearrangement joins TRBV4-3 to TRBJ1-6; TRBD1 matches 7 bases. CDR3 size: 15 residues. Germline V CDR1 and CDR2: LGHNA, YSLEER. V shed 4 bases and J 10 bases; nucleotides not matched to a gene: 10. The CDR3 region is CASSLLQGQGSPLHF. The DNA of the CDR3 is TGCGCCAGCAGCCTCCTACAGGGGCAGGGCTCACCCCTCCACTTT.

The gene calls are TRBV5-4 and TRBJ1-2, with D tentatively TRBD1 (6 bases). CDR1 and CDR2 from the germline V gene are SGHNT and YYREEE (reference sequence). CDR3 length equals 14 residues. V was clipped by 2 bases and J by 10 bases, with 18 bases between them. DNA of the CDR3: TGTGCCAGCAGCTTTCTTAGCAGGGGAGGGAACTACACCTTC. Protein sequence: CASSFLSRGGNYTF.

The CDR3 protein is CASSFGHKNTEAFF. CDR3 bases: TGTGCCAGCAGCTTCGGACATAAGAACACTGAAGCTTTCTTT. V is TRBV7-9 and J is TRBJ1-1, with D possibly being TRBD1 (5 bases). This CDR3 spans 14 amino acids. Trimming cost V 3 bases and J 1 base, with 9 bases left between them. CDR1 and CDR2 (germline): SEHNR, FQNEAQ (reference sequence).

The chain combines TRBV28 with TRBJ1-2; TRBD1 might be the D (5 bases). CDR3 length equals 13 residues. V gave up 3 bases and J gave up 7 bases, with 12 bases separating them. From germline, CDR1 is MDHEN and CDR2 SYDVKM. CDR3 region: CASSFGQGFGYTF. DNA of the CDR3: TGTGCCAGCAGTTTCGGTCAGGGTTTTGGCTACACCTTC.

The chain recombines TRBV11-2 with TRBJ2-5; 10 bases map to TRBD1. The CDR3 is made up of 16 amino acids. Germline V gene sequence: CDR1 SGHAT, CDR2 FQNNGV. V dropped 3 bases and J dropped 5; count of bases not matched to a gene: 9. The CDR3 sequence: CASSFTTRQGAETQYF. CDR3 DNA: TGTGCCAGCAGCTTCACAACACGACAGGGGGCCGAGACCCAGTACTTC.

The chain recombines TRBV7-9 with TRBJ1-3, with 7 bases matching TRBD1. The CDR3 extends over 17 amino acids. From germline, CDR1 is SEHNR and CDR2 FQNEAQ (reference sequence). J gave up 2 bases and V 5 bases, and 12 bases lay outside the gene matches. CDR3 loop: CASSPSGQITTGNTIYF. The CDR3 DNA sequence: TGTGCCAGCAGCCCTTCGGGACAGATCACTACTGGAAACACCATATATTTT.

This sequence joins TRBV28 and TRBJ2-7; 7 bases fit TRBD1. This CDR3 contains 11 residues. The V segment lost 7 bases and the J segment 6 bases; nucleotides outside the gene matches: 3. CDR1 is MDHEN and CDR2 is SYDVKM in the germline V gene. CDR3 nucleotides: TGTGCCAGCAAGGGGGCGGTCGAGCAGTACTTC. It encodes CASKGAVEQYF.

The chain joins TRBV6-5 to TRBJ1-2; TRBD1 matches 8 bases. Germline V gene lookup returns CDR1 MNHEY and CDR2 SVGAGI. There are 14 residues in the CDR3. J was trimmed by 4 bases and V by 3 bases; bases with no gene match: 4. The CDR3 reads CASSYTGGIYGYTF. The CDR3 DNA reads TGTGCCAGCAGTTATACAGGGGGTATCTATGGCTACACCTTC.

This chain connects TRBV11-2 to TRBJ2-1, with 7 bases matching TRBD1. The length of the CDR3 is 15 residues. With V trimmed by 4 bases and J by 5 bases, 8 bases remained unmatched. Looked up from germline, CDR1 is SGHAT and CDR2 is FQNNGV. The CDR3 region has the DNA TGTGCCAGCAGCTCCAGACAGGGACATAACAATGAGCAGTTCTTC. This encodes CASSSRQGHNNEQFF.

V and J are TRBV4-1 and TRBJ2-7; a weak D match, TRBD2 (6 bases). CDR1 is MGHRA and CDR2 is YSYEKL in the germline V gene. The V end lost 6 bases, the J end lost 3 bases, and 12 bases lay between the germline ends. The CDR3 has 13 amino acids. In DNA, the CDR3 is TGCGCCAGCAGTTTGGAGGGGAGCTACGAGCAGTACTTC. It yields the protein CASSLEGSYEQYF.

The gene calls are TRBV27 and TRBJ2-3, with 7 bases that match TRBD2. CDR3 length: 16 residues. CDR1 is MNHEY, CDR2 SMNVEV, per germline (reference sequence). V shed 1 base and J 2 bases; nucleotides not matched to a gene: 6. The CDR3 is CASSLFPSGLTDTQYF. CDR3 nucleotide sequence: TGTGCCAGCAGTTTATTTCCTAGCGGACTCACAGATACGCAGTATTTT.

The gene calls are TRBV7-9 and TRBJ1-3, with D perhaps TRBD1 (5 bases). The CDR3 runs to 13 residues. CDR1 is SEHNR and CDR2 is FQNEAQ in the germline V gene (reference sequence). V gave up 8 bases and J gave up 0 bases, with 8 bases separating them. CDR3 protein: CASGQGSGNTIYF. CDR3 DNA: TGTGCCAGCGGCCAGGGCTCTGGAAACACCATATATTTT.

The chain carries TRBV14 and TRBJ1-4, with D unclear. Trimming took off 6 bases at V and 4 bases at J, with 9 bases between the two ends. The CDR3 consists of 13 residues. CDR1 SGHDN and CDR2 FVKESK come from the germline V gene. The CDR3 here is CASSRSYNEKLFF. CDR3 bases: TGTGCCAGCAGTCGTAGTTATAATGAAAAACTGTTTTTT.

This clone was found once. The chain uses TRBV7-8 and TRBJ2-1, with D maybe TRBD2 (6 bases). Trimming cost V 0 bases and J 4 bases, with 13 bases left between them. The CDR3 is made up of 16 amino acids. The germline CDR1 and CDR2 sequences are SGHVS and FQNEAQ. The CDR3 sequence: CASSLAPVGGYNEQFF. The DNA of the CDR3 is TGTGCCAGCAGCTTAGCCCCGGTCGGGGGTTACAATGAGCAGTTCTTC.

This clone was seen a single time. The chain carries TRBV5-1 and TRBJ1-1; no reliable D call. The V gene lost 2 bases and the J gene lost 4 bases, with 15 bases spanning the gap. Germline V gene lookup returns CDR1 SGHRS and CDR2 YFSETQ. This CDR3 contains 15 residues. The CDR3 protein is CASSFSEGYSTEAFF. Written as DNA, the CDR3 is TGCGCCAGCAGCTTTTCAGAGGGTTATAGCACTGAAGCTTTCTTT.

This clone has a single count. The J gene is TRBJ2-5, the V gene TRBV11-2; TRBD2 matches 7 bases. Germline V gene lookup returns CDR1 SGHAT and CDR2 FQNNGV. The CDR3 consists of 15 residues. Losses at the gene ends were 1 base for V and 4 bases for J; bases not matched to a gene: 6. Here the CDR3 DNA reads TGTGCCAGCAGCTTAGGGCGGGGGAGGCGAGAGACCCAGTACTTC. Translating it yields CASSLGRGRRETQYF.

CDR3 protein: CASSQVPIGLAGGLHTQYF. The CDR3 DNA is TGCGCCAGCAGCCAAGTTCCTATTGGACTAGCGGGAGGGCTACATACGCAGTATTTT. V usage is TRBV4-3 and J usage is TRBJ2-3; 15 nucleotides agree with TRBD2. This CDR3 is 19 amino acids long. The V and J ends lost 1 base and 7 bases, in that order; junction bases with no gene match: 12. Germline loops: CDR1 LGHNA, CDR2 YSLEER.

The V call is TRBV4-1, the J call TRBJ2-1, with D possibly being TRBD2 (5 bases). The CDR3 is 16 residues long. Per germline, CDR1 MGHRA and CDR2 YSYEKL. The V end was cut by 1 base, the J end by 2 bases, with 12 bases between. CDR3 DNA sequence: TGCGCCAGCAGCCAAGGGGAAGCGGAGCCCTACAATGAGCAGTTCTTC. Residues: CASSQGEAEPYNEQFF.

The chain links TRBV5-1 to TRBJ1-6; TRBD1 matches 8 bases. Germline values: CDR1 SGHRS, CDR2 YFSETQ. J was trimmed by 10 bases and V by 5 bases; bases with no gene match: 8. The CDR3 loop spans 14 amino acids. This chain's CDR3 is CASSEQGGQSPLHF. CDR3 DNA: TGCGCCAGCAGTGAACAGGGGGGGCAATCACCCCTCCACTTT. The full variable domain, in which reference TRBV5-1 and TRBJ1-6 provide the parts outside the CDR3, is KAGVTQTPRYLIKTRGQQVTLSCSPISGHRSVSWYQQTPGQGLQFLFEYFSETQRNKGNFPGRFSGRQFSNSRSEMNVSTLELGDSALYLCASSEQGGQSPLHFGNGTRLTVT.